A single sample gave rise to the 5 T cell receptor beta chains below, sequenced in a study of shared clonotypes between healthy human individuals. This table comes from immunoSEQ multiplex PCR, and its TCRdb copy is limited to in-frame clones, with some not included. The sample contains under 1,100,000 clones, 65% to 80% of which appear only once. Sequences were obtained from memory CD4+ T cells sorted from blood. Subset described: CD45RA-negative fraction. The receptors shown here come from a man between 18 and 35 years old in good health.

CDR3 in amino acids: CASSFGDLWQYF. DNA for the CDR3: TGTGCCAGCAGCTTTGGAGACCTATGGCAGTACTTC. This sequence joins TRBV5-8 and TRBJ2-7; no reliable D call. V was pared by 2 bases and J by 9 bases, with 12 bases between. This CDR3 spans 12 amino acids. Germline CDR1 is SGHTS and CDR2 is YDEGEE.

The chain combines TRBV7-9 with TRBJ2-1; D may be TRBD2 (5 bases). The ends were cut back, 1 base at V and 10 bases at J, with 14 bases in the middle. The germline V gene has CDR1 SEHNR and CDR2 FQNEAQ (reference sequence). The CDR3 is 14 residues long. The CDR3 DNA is TGTGCCAGCAGCTTAGGTCAAGTATCGGGGGAGCAGTTCTTC. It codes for CASSLGQVSGEQFF.

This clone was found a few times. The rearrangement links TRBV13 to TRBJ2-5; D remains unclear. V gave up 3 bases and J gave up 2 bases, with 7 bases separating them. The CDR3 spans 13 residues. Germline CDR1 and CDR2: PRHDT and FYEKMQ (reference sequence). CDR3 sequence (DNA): TGTGCCAGCAGCTTTAGGAAGCAAGAGACCCAGTACTTC. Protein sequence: CASSFRKQETQYF.

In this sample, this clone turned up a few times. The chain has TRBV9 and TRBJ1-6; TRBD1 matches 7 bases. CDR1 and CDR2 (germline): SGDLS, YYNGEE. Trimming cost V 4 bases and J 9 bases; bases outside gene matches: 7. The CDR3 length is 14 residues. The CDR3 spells CASSTRDRGSPLHF. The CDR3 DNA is TGTGCCAGCAGCACTCGGGACAGAGGTTCACCCCTCCACTTT.

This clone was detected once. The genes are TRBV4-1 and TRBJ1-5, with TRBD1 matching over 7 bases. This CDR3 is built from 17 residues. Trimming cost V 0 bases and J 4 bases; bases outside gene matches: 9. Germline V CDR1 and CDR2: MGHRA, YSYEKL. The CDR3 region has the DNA TGCGCCAGCAGCCAAGAGGGGTCAGGGGGACGAAATCAGCCCCAGCATTTT. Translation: CASSQEGSGGRNQPQHF.